This passage covers 27 T cell receptor beta chains from one sample sequenced in a study of PD-L1 blockade in urothelial cancer. Method: immunoSEQ multiplex PCR; TCRdb's copy keeps in-frame clones and lacks some. The sample yields around 100,000 clones, around 90% seen once. Time point given: pretreatment peripheral blood. The sample consisted of PBMCs, taken around atezolizumab (anti-PD-L1) treatment. The receptors come from a man in his sixties with urothelial cancer.

The sample holds one count of this clone. V is TRBV2 and J is TRBJ2-1, with D possibly being TRBD2 (6 bases). The V end lost 6 bases, the J end lost 7 bases, and 16 bases lay between the germline ends. The CDR3 is made up of 14 amino acids. The germline gives CDR1 SNHLY, CDR2 FYNNEI. The CDR3 reads CASRSGVGWNEQFF. The CDR3 nucleotides are TGTGCCAGCAGATCGGGGGTAGGCTGGAATGAGCAGTTCTTC.

CDR3 in DNA: TGTGCCAGCGGTGGGAGAGGGGGGGTCACCGGGGAGCTGTTTTTT. Translated, it gives CASGGRGGVTGELFF. The chain links TRBV9 to TRBJ2-2; maybe TRBD2 (7 bases). CDR1 and CDR2 from the germline V gene are SGDLS and YYNGEE. This CDR3 has 15 residues. The V and J ends lost 7 bases and 4 bases respectively, with 17 bases between them.

The J gene is TRBJ1-2, the V gene TRBV27; TRBD1 matches 10 bases. After removal of 6 bases from V and 7 bases from J, the junction contained 11 bases not matched to a gene. CDR3 length: 15 amino acids. CDR1 MNHEY and CDR2 SMNVEV come from the germline V gene (reference sequence). CDR3 sequence: CASRTTGGKSRGYTF. DNA of the CDR3: TGTGCCAGCAGGACGACAGGGGGCAAGTCGCGTGGCTACACCTTC.

This clone has more than one count but fewer than ten. V is TRBV19 and J is TRBJ2-1; possibly TRBD1 for D (5 bases). Germline lookup yields CDR1 LNHDA and CDR2 SQIVND (reference sequence). The CDR3 length is 13 residues. Trimming took off 7 bases at V and 2 bases at J, with 9 bases between the two ends. CDR3: CASTQGTYNEQFF. As DNA, the CDR3 is TGTGCCAGTACTCAGGGAACCTACAATGAGCAGTTCTTC. Based on the CDR3 plus reference TRBV19 and TRBJ2-1, the full variable domain is DGGITQSPKYLFRKEGQNVTLSCEQNLNHDAMYWYRQDPGQGLRLIYYSQIVNDFQKGDIAEGYSVSREKKESFPLTVTSAQKNPTAFYLCASTQGTYNEQFFGPGTRLTVL.

V gene TRBV19 combines with J gene TRBJ2-7; possibly TRBD1 for D (6 bases). This CDR3 has 13 amino acids. V shed 4 bases and J shed 2 bases, with 9 bases lying between them. Per germline, CDR1 LNHDA and CDR2 SQIVND (reference sequence). CDR3 coding DNA: TGTGCCAGTAGTACAGGACAGACCTACGAGCAGTACTTC. Residues: CASSTGQTYEQYF.

This clone came up a few times. The chain uses TRBV9 and TRBJ2-2, with unresolved D. Germline CDR1 reads SGDLS; CDR2 reads YYNGEE. This CDR3 has 13 residues. V lost 2 bases to trimming and J lost 4 bases, with 6 bases between them. CDR3 DNA: TGTGCCAGCAGCGTTACACGCACCGGGGAGCTGTTTTTT. Its translation is CASSVTRTGELFF.

The chain employs TRBV30 and TRBJ2-1; 11 bases fit TRBD2. J lost 7 bases, V lost 5 bases, and 16 bases had no gene match. Germline values: CDR1 GTSNPN, CDR2 SVGIG (reference sequence). CDR3 length: 17 residues. The CDR3 nucleotides read TGTGCCTGGGGCCCTCTAGCGGGAGGCGGTTGGGGGAATGAGCAGTTCTTC. It yields the protein CAWGPLAGGGWGNEQFF.

The chain combines TRBV14 with TRBJ2-1, with 10 bases matching TRBD2. The J segment lost 7 bases and the V segment lost 5 bases, leaving 8 bases of the junction unmatched. The CDR3 spans 15 residues. Germline V gene sequence: CDR1 SGHDN, CDR2 FVKESK. This CDR3 reads CASSSSGGASNEQFF. The CDR3 DNA is TGTGCCAGCAGCTCCAGCGGGGGGGCTTCGAATGAGCAGTTCTTC.

The table lists this clone with a few counts. The V call is TRBV2, the J call TRBJ1-1; a possible D gene is TRBD1 (6 bases). The CDR3 has 14 residues. Germline lookup yields CDR1 SNHLY and CDR2 FYNNEI. V lost 3 bases, J lost 2 bases, and 10 bases lay in between. The CDR3 DNA is TGTGCCAGCAGTGACAGGACAGCTAACACTGAAGCTTTCTTT. Translation gives CASSDRTANTEAFF.

The chain combines TRBV11-2 with TRBJ2-7, with a tentative D call TRBD2 (5 bases). The CDR3 runs 13 residues. Germline values: CDR1 SGHAT, CDR2 FQNNGV. The V gene lost 5 bases and the J gene lost 6 bases, with 14 bases spanning the gap. In DNA, the CDR3 is TGTGCCAGCAGCGGAGGACTTCTCCTCGAGCAGTACTTC. Protein sequence: CASSGGLLLEQYF. The full variable domain, with the rest looked up from reference TRBV11-2 and TRBJ2-7, is EAGVAQSPRYKIIEKRQSVAFWCNPISGHATLYWYQQILGQGPKLLIQFQNNGVVDDSQLPKDRFSAERLKGVDSTLKIQPAKLEDSAVYLCASSGGLLLEQYFGPGTRLTVT.

This chain connects TRBV5-1 to TRBJ2-7; 7 positions match TRBD2. V was clipped by 0 bases and J by 2 bases; unmatched bases: 14. CDR1 and CDR2 from the germline V gene are SGHRS and YFSETQ. CDR3 length: 18 residues. CDR3 bases: TGCGCCAGCAGCTTGGCCCCTACGATGCTAGCGGCTCCCTACGAGCAGTACTTC. It specifies CASSLAPTMLAAPYEQYF. Together with reference TRBV5-1 and TRBJ2-7, the CDR3 gives the full variable domain: KAGVTQTPRYLIKTRGQQVTLSCSPISGHRSVSWYQQTPGQGLQFLFEYFSETQRNKGNFPGRFSGRQFSNSRSEMNVSTLELGDSALYLCASSLAPTMLAAPYEQYFGPGTRLTVT.

The rearrangement links TRBV28 to TRBJ2-3; D possibly corresponds to TRBD2 (6 bases). V lost 3 bases, J lost 0 bases, and 22 bases lay in between. Germline loops: CDR1 MDHEN, CDR2 SYDVKM. This CDR3 comprises 19 residues. The CDR3 region is CASSLGGPDGSHSTDTQYF. The CDR3 bases are TGTGCCAGCAGTTTGGGGGGTCCCGACGGCTCTCATAGCACAGATACGCAGTATTTT.

This clone has only one observation. V and J are TRBV11-3 and TRBJ2-1; TRBD1 matches at 7 bases. The CDR3 has 15 amino acids. The germline V gene encodes CDR1 SGHNT and CDR2 YENEEA. Trimming cost V 5 bases and J 3 bases; bases outside gene matches: 7. CDR3 sequence reads: CASSTRDSHYNEQFF. The CDR3 coding sequence is TGTGCCAGCAGCACCCGGGACAGTCACTACAATGAGCAGTTCTTC.

The chain couples TRBV5-4 to TRBJ2-7, with D perhaps TRBD1 (6 bases). Germline V CDR1 and CDR2: SGHNT, YYREEE (reference sequence). Trimming removed 3 bases at V and 2 bases at J, with 9 bases between. CDR3 size: 13 residues. The CDR3 here is CASSYGQTYEQYF. In DNA form, the CDR3 reads TGTGCCAGCAGCTATGGACAGACCTACGAGCAGTACTTC.

The rearrangement links TRBV6-1 to TRBJ2-3; D ambiguous. V was cut by 1 base and J by 5 bases, with 13 bases left in between. Germline CDR1 is MNHNS and CDR2 is SASEGT. This CDR3 is 15 amino acids long. This CDR3 is CASSEVPLSRDTQYF. CDR3 coding DNA: TGTGCCAGCAGTGAAGTCCCCTTGAGTCGAGATACGCAGTATTTT.

The rearrangement uses TRBV7-8 and TRBJ1-2; D uncertain. The germline CDR1 and CDR2 sequences are SGHVS and FQNEAQ. V was cut by 6 bases and J by 3 bases, with 11 bases left in between. This CDR3 is 13 amino acids long. CDR3 in amino acids: CASSYAADYGYTF. CDR3 bases: TGTGCCAGCAGTTATGCGGCGGACTATGGCTACACCTTC. The entire variable domain, with the rest obtained from reference TRBV7-8 and TRBJ1-2, is as follows: GAGVSQSPRYKVAKRGQDVALRCDPISGHVSLFWYQQALGQGPEFLTYFQNEAQLDKSGLPSDRFFAERPEGSVSTLKIQRTQQEDSAVYLCASSYAADYGYTFGSGTRLTVV.

The rearrangement joins TRBV7-3 to TRBJ1-1, with a weak D call TRBD1 (5 bases). V was cut by 5 bases and J by 5 bases, with 12 bases left in between. Germline loops: CDR1 SGHTA, CDR2 FQGTGA. CDR3 length equals 13 residues. CDR3 nucleotides: TGTGCCAGCAGCCCCCAGGGAAGGACTGAAGCTTTCTTT. Amino acids: CASSPQGRTEAFF.

This sequence joins TRBV9 and TRBJ1-1; D remains ambiguous. Trimming took 0 bases from V and 4 from J, leaving 10 bases between them. Per the germline V gene, CDR1 is SGDLS and CDR2 is YYNGEE. This CDR3 contains 14 residues. CDR3 sequence reads: CASSVAALGTEAFF. The CDR3 nucleotides are TGTGCCAGCAGCGTAGCAGCGCTGGGCACTGAAGCTTTCTTT.

This CDR3 is CASSVPGQGVRTQYF. The CDR3, as DNA: TGTGCCAGCAGTGTACCGGGACAGGGGGTCCGGACCCAGTACTTC. The V gene is TRBV28, the J gene TRBJ2-5, with 11 bases identical to TRBD1. The CDR3 contains 15 residues. Germline CDR1 MDHEN, CDR2 SYDVKM. Unmatched junction bases numbered 9, after V lost 5 bases and J lost 7 bases.

This clone appeared a single time. The chain joins TRBV2 to TRBJ2-5; 8 bases are shared with TRBD2. The CDR3 runs to 15 residues. The junction had 5 bases not matched to a gene; V was cut back by 5 bases and J by 0 bases. The germline V gene encodes CDR1 SNHLY and CDR2 FYNNEI. The CDR3 sequence is CASSRLAQYQETQYF. The CDR3 nucleotides are TGTGCCAGCAGTCGACTAGCGCAGTACCAAGAGACCCAGTACTTC.

This rearrangement joins TRBV10-3 to TRBJ1-5; 10 bases map to TRBD1. Germline V gene sequence: CDR1 ENHRY, CDR2 SYGVKD. V trimming: 8 bases; J trimming: 2 bases; junction bases outside the gene matches: 0. The CDR3 covers 13 residues. CDR3 DNA: TGTGCCATCGGGACAGGGGGCAATCAGCCCCAGCATTTT. This codes for CAIGTGGNQPQHF.

The rearrangement links TRBV6-5 to TRBJ2-2; 9 positions match TRBD1. The V gene's germline CDR1 is MNHEY and CDR2 SVGAGI. This CDR3 contains 16 residues. V was clipped by 2 bases and J by 4 bases; unmatched bases: 5. CDR3 sequence: CASSYGWTGATGELFF. Here the CDR3 DNA reads TGTGCCAGCAGTTACGGTTGGACAGGGGCCACCGGGGAGCTGTTTTTT.

In its sample, this clone was seen many times. The V call is TRBV4-2, the J call TRBJ1-2; 7 positions match TRBD1. The V and J ends lost 4 bases and 5 bases, in that order; junction bases with no gene match: 4. This CDR3 region has 13 residues. Germline loops: CDR1 LGHNA, CDR2 YNFKEQ. The DNA for the CDR3 is TGTGCCAGCAGCCCTGGGACAGCGTATGGCTACACCTTC. Amino acids: CASSPGTAYGYTF.

In DNA, the CDR3 is TGTGCCAGCTCAATTAGTGGACTAGCGGCCGACTACGAGCAGTACTTC. This codes for CASSISGLAADYEQYF. The rearrangement joins TRBV18 to TRBJ2-7; 10 positions agree with TRBD2. J was trimmed by 3 bases and V by 5 bases; bases with no gene match: 10. Germline CDR1 is KGHSH and CDR2 is LQKENI. This CDR3 is 16 amino acids long.

The chain has TRBV9 and TRBJ1-1; D gene unclear. This CDR3 is built from 14 residues. Per the germline V gene, CDR1 is SGDLS and CDR2 is YYNGEE. V lost 0 bases to trimming and J lost 1 base, with 7 bases between them. CDR3 loop: CASSVVGENTEAFF. As DNA, the CDR3 is TGTGCCAGCAGCGTAGTCGGGGAGAACACTGAAGCTTTCTTT.

Of note for this clone: An end of the junction does not agree with germline; a read error may underlie this. The chain has TRBV30 and TRBJ2-1; a possible D gene is TRBD1 (6 bases). Germline V CDR1 and CDR2: GTSNPN, SVGIG (reference sequence). CDR3 length: 14 residues. CDR3 sequence (DNA): TGTGCTTGGAACAGGGACAACTCCTACAATGAGCAGTTCTTC. Translation gives CAWNRDNSYNEQFF.

This clone has a count of ten or more. The chain is built from TRBV19 and TRBJ2-1; weak D call: TRBD2 (6 bases). The V and J ends lost 3 bases and 7 bases respectively, with 19 bases between them. The CDR3 sequence is 16 residues long. Germline lookup yields CDR1 LNHDA and CDR2 SQIVND (reference sequence). CDR3 sequence reads: CASSIGGANSRNEQFF. CDR3 coding DNA: TGTGCCAGTAGTATCGGAGGGGCGAACAGCCGTAATGAGCAGTTCTTC.